Here is one TCR beta chain with its context. What it binds is unknown. TCRdb used MiXCR to reprocess the 5' RACE reads, holding one entry per CDR3 protein. The data hold 12,000 or so distinct CDR3 sequences, with just over 50% observed a single time. The sorted Tregs were CD4+CD25+CD127-/low cells. CDR1 and CDR2 from the germline V gene are MNHEY and SVGEGT. The CDR3 totals 19 residues. Losses at the gene ends were 0 bases for V and 2 bases for J; bases not matched to a gene: 9. Overall study findings and caveats: Tumor Treg TCRs overlapped most with tumor naive CD4+ cells. The TCR gene usage of tumor memory CD4+ T cells clustered together with blood and lymph node memory CD4+ cells and with lymph node naive CD4+ cells.

The sample comprised tumor-infiltrating Tregs sorted from the breast tumor. This chain connects TRBV6-2 or TRBV6-3 to TRBJ2-1; 11 nucleotides align to TRBD2. The source of this sequence is a female donor with breast cancer. In nucleotides, the CDR3 is TGTGCCAGCAGTTACTCCGGGACGAGACTAGCGGGAACCTACAATGAGCAGTTCTTC. Its translation: CASSYSGTRLAGTYNEQFF.